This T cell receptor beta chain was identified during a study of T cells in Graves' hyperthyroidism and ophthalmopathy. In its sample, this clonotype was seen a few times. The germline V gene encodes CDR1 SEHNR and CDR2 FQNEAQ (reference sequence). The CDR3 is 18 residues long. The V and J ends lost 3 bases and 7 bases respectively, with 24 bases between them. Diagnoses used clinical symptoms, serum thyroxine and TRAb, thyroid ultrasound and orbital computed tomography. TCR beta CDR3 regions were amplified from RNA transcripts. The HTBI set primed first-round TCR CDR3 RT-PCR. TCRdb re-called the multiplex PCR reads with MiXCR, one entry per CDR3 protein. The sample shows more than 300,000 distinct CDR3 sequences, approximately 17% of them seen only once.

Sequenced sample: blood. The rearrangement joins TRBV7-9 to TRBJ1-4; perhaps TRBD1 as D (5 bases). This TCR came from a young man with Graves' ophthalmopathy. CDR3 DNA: TGTGCCAGCAGCTTTCAAGCGGACATCTTTAGTCCGGGTGAAAAACTGTTTTTT. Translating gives CASSFQADIFSPGEKLFF.